This T cell receptor beta chain was recovered during a study of blood T cell repertoires in COVID-19. Residents of about two dozen US areas, aged about 18 to 100 years, made up the participants. Within 2 weeks before study entry, exposed participants met a COVID-19 case. Per the germline V gene, CDR1 is MNHNY and CDR2 is SVGAGI (reference sequence). V shed 6 bases and J shed 0 bases, with 14 bases lying between them. The CDR3 runs to 15 residues. The method was immunoSEQ multiplex PCR; TCRdb's version includes in-frame clones alone and lacks a portion of them. Of about 320,000 clones listed, roughly 85% were seen once; the top ten hold under 2%.

The origin of this receptor is a woman aged 25-40 years who had been exposed to COVID-19. The genes are TRBV6-6 and TRBJ1-2; D perhaps matches TRBD1 (5 bases). The source material was PBMCs or T cells enriched from blood (not recorded which). CDR3 in amino acids: CASSTQGGSNYGYTF. The CDR3 nucleotides read TGTGCCAGCAGCACTCAGGGAGGCTCTAACTATGGCTACACCTTC.